This TCR gamma chain is from a study of Vδ1+ human thymocytes. CDR3 length: 12 residues. The J segment lost 5 bases and the V segment lost 1 base, leaving 2 bases of the junction unmatched. CDR1 and CDR2 from the germline V gene are VTNTFY and YDVSTARD (reference sequence). General study points: Thymic TRG and TRD repertoires appeared highly polyclonal, with Gaussian CDR3 length distributions. TRD repertoires were essentially private, unlike widely shared TRG clonotypes. Approximately 20% of thymic delta-chain sequences were Vdelta2, with few Vdelta3, unlike blood Vdelta1+ controls.

The sorted cells were CD3+ Vdelta1+ Vdelta2- thymocytes from alphabeta-depleted thymus. Vdelta1+ thymocyte sorts reached between roughly 98% and 99.6% purity. RNA was extracted from the cells and then reverse transcribed. CDR3 amplicons came from multiplex PCR with pooled V-gene forward and constant-region reverse primers. TCRdb re-processed the multiplex PCR reads using CATT. The table has about 36,000 gamma-chain clones, 20% seen once. This clone was detected a few times. Its antigen is undetermined. It may be a read error: a sequence one base away is much more abundant. The chain recombines TRGV3 with TRGJ1 or TRGJ2. The sample taken for sequencing was Vdelta1+ gamma-delta thymocytes from the thymus. The subset is: FACS-sorted CD3+ TCRalphabeta- TCRVdelta1+ TCRVdelta2- thymocytes. The sequence derives from a girl under three years old who had congenital heart surgery. CDR3 sequence: CATWDSDYKKLF. The CDR3 coding sequence is TGTGCCACCTGGGACAGTGATTATAAGAAACTCTTT.